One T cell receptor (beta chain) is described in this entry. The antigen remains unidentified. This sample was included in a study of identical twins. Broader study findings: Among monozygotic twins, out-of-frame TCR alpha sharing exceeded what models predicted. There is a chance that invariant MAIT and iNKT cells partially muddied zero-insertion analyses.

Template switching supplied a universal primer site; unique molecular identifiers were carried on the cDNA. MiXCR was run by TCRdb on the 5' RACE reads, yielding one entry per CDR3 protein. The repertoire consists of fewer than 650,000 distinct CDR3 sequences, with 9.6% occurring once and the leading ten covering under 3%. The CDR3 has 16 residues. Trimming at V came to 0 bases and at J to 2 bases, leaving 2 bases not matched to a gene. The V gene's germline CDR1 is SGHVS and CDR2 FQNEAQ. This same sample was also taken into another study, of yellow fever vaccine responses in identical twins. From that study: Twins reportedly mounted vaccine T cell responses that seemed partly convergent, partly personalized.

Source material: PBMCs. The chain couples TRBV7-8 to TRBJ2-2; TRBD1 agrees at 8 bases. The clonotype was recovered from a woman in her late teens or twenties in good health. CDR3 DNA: TGTGCCAGCAGCTTAGCGGACAGGGTTAACACCGGGGAGCTGTTTTTT. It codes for CASSLADRVNTGELFF.